These T cell receptor beta chains were read from a single sample in a study of blood T cell repertoires in COVID-19. Assay: immunoSEQ multiplex PCR; the TCRdb copy retains only in-frame clones and omits some. Among around 280,000 clones listed, roughly 89% were seen once. The sample consisted of peripheral blood. The receptor set was obtained from a woman aged 25 to 39 with COVID-19, enrolled during active disease. CDR3s include the opening cysteine and the closing phenylalanine or tryptophan. The D gene is left open where the match is weak. Size is omitted from some rows. Given values are once, few, many or a class for expanded clones.

j_call,clone_size,v_call,d_call,cdr3_nt,cdr3_aa
TRBJ2-1,.,TRBV7-9,TRBD2,TGTGCCAGCAGCACTCGCCCACGACTAGCGGGGGGTAATGAGCAGTTCTTC,CASSTRPRLAGGNEQFF
TRBJ1-2,.,TRBV9,.,TGTGCCAGCAGCGTAGATGGGCAGGGATATTACTATGGCTACACCTTC,CASSVDGQGYYYGYTF
TRBJ1-1,.,TRBV11-2,TRBD1,TGTGCCAGCAGCCTAGATTGGGGAGTTCAGGGGGCAAGCACTGAAGCTTTCTTT,CASSLDWGVQGASTEAFF
TRBJ1-1,.,TRBV5-4,.,TGTGCCAGCAGCTTTGACAGTCGAGCTGAAGCTTTCTTT,CASSFDSRAEAFF
TRBJ2-2,.,TRBV9,.,TGTGCCAGCACCCCCCCGGACAGCCCGAAGACCGGGGAGCTGTTTTTT,CASTPPDSPKTGELFF
TRBJ2-7,.,TRBV7-2,.,TGTGCCAGCAGCTTAGCTCCGGGACTTACCTACGAGCAGTACTTC,CASSLAPGLTYEQYF
TRBJ1-5,.,TRBV6-6,.,TGTGCCAGCAAATCGACCGGGGGGCCCCAGCATTTT,CASKSTGGPQHF
TRBJ1-1,.,TRBV7-6,.,TGTGCCAGCAGCTTAACAGTTCAGAACACTGAAGCTTTCTTT,CASSLTVQNTEAFF
TRBJ1-5,.,TRBV5-1,TRBD1,TGCGCCAGCAGCTGGACAGGGGATGACCAGCCCCAGCATTTT,CASSWTGDDQPQHF
TRBJ2-7,.,TRBV11-2,TRBD1,TGTGCCAGCAGCTTCGGGACAGCCTCCTACGAGCAGTACTTC,CASSFGTASYEQYF
TRBJ1-2,.,TRBV24-1,TRBD1,TGTGCCACCAGCGCAACCCTACCGGGACAGGGTAACTATGGCTACACCTTC,CATSATLPGQGNYGYTF
TRBJ2-7,few,TRBV5-4,.,TGTGCCAGCAGCTCGAGGGAAGTCGACGAGCAGTACTTC,CASSSREVDEQYF
TRBJ2-2,few,TRBV19,.,TGTGCCAGTATGAGGGCCCCCGAATGGGAGCTGTTTTTT,CASMRAPEWELFF
TRBJ2-7,.,TRBV18,.,TGTGCCAGCTCACCATGGCTCGCGGGCACCTCCTACGAGCAGTACTTC,CASSPWLAGTSYEQYF
TRBJ1-3,.,TRBV6-5,.,TGTGCCAGCAGCGCCGACAGGAACTCTGGAAACACCATATATTTT,CASSADRNSGNTIYF
TRBJ2-2,.,TRBV6-2/TRBV6-3,.,TGTGCCAGCAGTTACTGGCAGGGCACCGGGGAGCTGTTTTTT,CASSYWQGTGELFF
TRBJ1-1,once,TRBV6-5,TRBD1,TGTGCCAGCAGTACTGACAGGGGCACTGAAGCTTTCTTT,CASSTDRGTEAFF
TRBJ2-2,once,TRBV5-1,TRBD2,TGCGCCAGCGGCGGCTTAGCGGGGGGGACCGGGGAGCTGTTTTTT,CASGGLAGGTGELFF
TRBJ2-5,.,TRBV5-4,TRBD1,TGTGCCAGCAGCCCCCAGGGGGCAGGCGAGACCCAGTACTTC,CASSPQGAGETQYF
TRBJ2-5,.,TRBV7-9,TRBD2,TGTGCCAGCAGCTTGGAGACTAGCGGGGTGTCAGAGACCCAGTACTTC,CASSLETSGVSETQYF
TRBJ2-5,.,TRBV3-1/TRBV3-2,.,TGTGCCAGCAGCCAAGGGTCCAGCGGGTCCCAAGAGACCCAGTACTTC,CASSQGSSGSQETQYF
TRBJ1-3,.,TRBV5-1,.,TGCGCCAGTCACGAGGGCATTTTCTCTGGAAACACCATATATTTT,CASHEGIFSGNTIYF
TRBJ2-1,.,TRBV29-1,TRBD2,TGCAGCGCTCCTCTAGCGGGGGGTGGTTGGGGTGAGCAGTTCTTC,CSAPLAGGGWGEQFF
TRBJ2-2,.,TRBV18,TRBD1,TGTGCCAGCTCAGTGGGACAGTTCCTGAACACCGGGGAGCTGTTTTTT,CASSVGQFLNTGELFF
TRBJ1-2,few,TRBV5-1,.,TGCGCCAGCAGCCCCCTGGAGGGGACCAACTATGGCTACACCTTC,CASSPLEGTNYGYTF
TRBJ1-5,.,TRBV19,.,TGTGCCAGTCGGGGGGTAAGCGAGCAGCCCCAGCATTTT,CASRGVSEQPQHF
TRBJ2-2,.,TRBV2,TRBD2,TGTGCCAGCAGGGGACTAGTCGGGGAGCTGTTTTTT,CASRGLVGELFF
TRBJ2-7,.,TRBV5-6,TRBD2,TGTGCCAGCAGCTACTCGGGGGGGTTGGTCTACGAGCAGTACTTC,CASSYSGGLVYEQYF
TRBJ2-2,.,TRBV5-1,.,TGCGCCAGCAGCTTTGCGACCGGGGAGCTGTTTTTT,CASSFATGELFF
TRBJ2-3,.,TRBV6-2/TRBV6-3,.,TGTGCCAGCAGCCACGAACTAGTTCGGCCTGCAGATACGCAGTATTTT,CASSHELVRPADTQYF
TRBJ2-1,.,TRBV6-1,TRBD2,TGTGCCAGCAGTGAATCTTGGGGGAGGGGTGAGCAGTTCTTC,CASSESWGRGEQFF
TRBJ2-7,.,TRBV14,.,TGTGCCAGCAGCCAAGATCGGGGGTTGTCCTACGAGCAGTACTTC,CASSQDRGLSYEQYF
TRBJ1-5,.,TRBV19,.,TGTGCCAGTAGTCCCGGGAGAGCTCAGCCCCAGCATTTT,CASSPGRAQPQHF
TRBJ2-3,once,TRBV13,.,TGTGCCAGCAGCTTAGGGGTTAGCGGAGCAGATACGCAGTATTTT,CASSLGVSGADTQYF
TRBJ2-3,.,TRBV2,TRBD2,TGTGCCAGCAGCCGGGGACTAGCGGGATTCACAGATACGCAGTATTTT,CASSRGLAGFTDTQYF
TRBJ1-5,.,TRBV19,TRBD1,TGTGCCAGTAGTATAAGGGACAGAAATCAGCCCCAGCATTTT,CASSIRDRNQPQHF
TRBJ2-3,.,TRBV5-8,.,TGTGCCAGCAGCGCGACTCAGTGGGGCCTAGATACGCAGTATTTT,CASSATQWGLDTQYF
TRBJ1-1,.,TRBV18,.,TGTGCCAGCTCCCTTATACCGAGGAGTCCCCGGATAAGAGCTTTCTTT,CASSLIPRSPRIRAFF
TRBJ2-2,.,TRBV6-1,TRBD2,TGTGCCAGCAGTGATTGGCCTAGCGGGGGCGCCTTGGACACCGGGGAGCTGTTTTTT,CASSDWPSGGALDTGELFF
TRBJ2-3,.,TRBV7-9,TRBD2,TGTGCCAGCAGCCTACGGGGTAGCGGGGGCCTCACAGATACGCAGTATTTT,CASSLRGSGGLTDTQYF
TRBJ2-7,.,TRBV6-5,TRBD2,TGTGCCAGCAGCGCCGGGGGGAGGGGCTACGAGCAGTACTTC,CASSAGGRGYEQYF
TRBJ2-1,.,TRBV7-6,TRBD2,TGTGCCAGCAGCTTAGTCGGGACTAGCGGGGGACGGGAGCAGTTCTTC,CASSLVGTSGGREQFF
TRBJ2-2,.,TRBV10-3,TRBD2,TGTGCCATCAGTGCCTCCGGCGGGGGGCCCACCGGGGAGCTGTTTTTT,CAISASGGGPTGELFF